What follows is one TCR beta chain and its context. The sample comes from a study of response to subunit inactivated influenza vaccine. Germline V gene sequence: CDR1 ENHRY, CDR2 SYGVKD. Trimming cost V 3 bases and J 4 bases; bases outside gene matches: 7. CDR3 size: 15 residues. TCRdb used MiXCR to reprocess the RT-PCR reads, holding one entry per CDR3 protein. The sample lists approximately 520,000 distinct CDR3 sequences, more than 15% seen once, with 2.5% to 3.5% in the top ten. The TCR was taken from a man aged 50 to 75 who received an inactivated influenza vaccine. Material: CD4+ T cells sorted from PBMCs, obtained 23 months after vaccination. The gene calls are TRBV10-3 and TRBJ1-1; 8 bases are a match to TRBD1. The CDR3 spells CAISESRGRATEAFF. CDR3 bases: TGTGCCATCAGTGAAAGCAGGGGGCGAGCCACTGAAGCTTTCTTT.